These 9 T cell receptor beta chains originate from one sample sequenced in a study of neoadjuvant nivolumab and ipilimumab in lung cancer. The repertoire was sequenced with immunoSEQ multiplex PCR; TCRdb's copy has only in-frame clones and lacks some. The repertoire has 3,500 to 4,500 clones, roughly 81% of them found once; the top ten carry 9.5% to 15%. Sequenced here: adjacent normal lung tissue, sampled after neoadjuvant nivolumab, alone or with ipilimumab, at or shortly before surgery. These TCRs come from an adult with non-small cell lung cancer.

The rearrangement links TRBV27 to TRBJ1-3; D possibly corresponds to TRBD1 (6 bases). The CDR3 consists of 14 residues. V lost 6 bases and J 2 bases, leaving 11 bases between the germline ends. Germline lookup yields CDR1 MNHEY and CDR2 SMNVEV (reference sequence). CDR3 sequence reads: CASRFQGTGNTIYF. The CDR3 region has the DNA TGTGCCAGCAGGTTTCAGGGGACTGGAAACACCATATATTTT.

This sequence joins TRBV5-4 and TRBJ1-4; TRBD1 matches at 9 bases. V was pared by 1 base and J by 7 bases, with 2 bases of the junction left unmatched. The CDR3 contains 14 residues. The germline V gene has CDR1 SGHNT and CDR2 YYREEE (reference sequence). CDR3: CASSLTGGFEKLFF. DNA of the CDR3: TGTGCCAGCAGCTTGACAGGGGGCTTTGAAAAACTGTTTTTT.

The V gene is TRBV7-2, the J gene TRBJ2-3; 14 bases agree with TRBD2. Germline V gene data show CDR1 as SGHTA and CDR2 as FQGNSA. V was clipped by 6 bases and J by 11 bases; unmatched bases: 4. This CDR3 has 13 residues. DNA of the CDR3: TGTGCCAGCAGTTTTGGGACTAGCGGGAGGCAGTATTTT. Translation gives CASSFGTSGRQYF.

The sample holds a few counts of this clone. The CDR3 is CASSQMDRATGELFF. CDR3 coding DNA: TGTGCCAGCAGCCAGATGGACAGGGCCACCGGGGAGCTGTTTTTT. The chain couples TRBV6-1 to TRBJ2-2; TRBD1 agrees at 8 bases. Germline V gene data show CDR1 as MNHNS and CDR2 as SASEGT. V lost 6 bases and J lost 4; bases outside the gene matches: 7. There are 15 residues in the CDR3.

V gene TRBV2 combines with J gene TRBJ1-6; D uncertain. Germline-derived CDR1 and CDR2 are SNHLY and FYNNEI. The CDR3 loop spans 14 amino acids. Trimming took off 4 bases at V and 10 bases at J, with 14 bases between the two ends. The CDR3 protein is CASSARSLNSPLHF. CDR3 in DNA: TGTGCCAGCAGTGCCCGTTCCCTGAACTCACCCCTCCACTTT.

This clone was seen a few times. The V call is TRBV19, the J call TRBJ1-2; 9 nucleotides line up with TRBD1. Germline CDR1 is LNHDA and CDR2 is SQIVND (reference sequence). The CDR3 totals 19 residues. V gave up 7 bases and J gave up 4 bases; unmatched junction bases: 22. The CDR3 nucleotides read TGTGCCAGTATCCAATCCACCTGGGGACAGGGCCCTTCGGGCTATGGCTACACCTTC. This gives the protein CASIQSTWGQGPSGYGYTF.

This chain uses TRBV4-3 with TRBJ1-2; D gene uncertain. This CDR3 region has 14 residues. V was pared by 4 bases and J by 3 bases, with 12 bases between. Germline V gene data show CDR1 as LGHNA and CDR2 as YSLEER. DNA of the CDR3: TGCGCCAGCAGCCCAACCCCGGGAGACTATGGCTACACCTTC. Translated, it gives CASSPTPGDYGYTF.

This clone appeared a few times. V usage is TRBV9 and J usage is TRBJ2-2; TRBD2 is a possible D gene (5 bases). CDR1 SGDLS and CDR2 YYNGEE come from the germline V gene. CDR3 length equals 14 residues. Trimming stripped 4 bases from V and 1 base from J, with 8 bases between. CDR3 nucleotide sequence: TGTGCCAGCAGCTCAGGACTGAACACCGGGGAGCTGTTTTTT. Encoded protein: CASSSGLNTGELFF.

Only a few counts were recorded for this clone. This rearrangement joins TRBV9 to TRBJ2-5; D not certain. Trimming cost V 0 bases and J 0 bases, with 6 bases left between them. The CDR3 runs 14 residues. Germline V lookup: CDR1 SGDLS, CDR2 YYNGEE. Written as DNA, the CDR3 is TGTGCCAGCAGCGTAGAAGTACACCAAGAGACCCAGTACTTC. Translating it yields CASSVEVHQETQYF.